This T cell receptor (beta chain) was recorded in a study of T cells after posttransplantation cyclophosphamide. Peripheral blood was collected from the related graft donor on the marrow donation day. The V gene end was trimmed by 7 bases and the J gene end by 7 bases; junction bases not matched to a gene: 5. The CDR3 consists of 12 residues. Germline V gene lookup returns CDR1 ENHRY and CDR2 SYGVKD. Whole-study findings and limits: Skin or GI-infiltrating T cells shared few TRB sequences with blood. Recipient CMV seropositivity and CMV reactivation strongly tracked TRB clonality. Donor CD8+ memory clones often dominated recipient blood repertoires at later times.

Data came from immunoSEQ multiplex PCR; TCRdb stores just in-frame clones and leaves some out. The table shows approximately 5,100 clones, with more than 60% occurring only once. Within the sample, this clone is large. The target antigen is unknown. The sequenced material came from memory CD8+ T cells sorted from blood. This TCR derives from a woman aged 60-75 years in good health, CMV-negative, and a related stem cell transplant donor. The chain combines TRBV10-3 with TRBJ1-2, with TRBD1 identical over 8 bases. The CDR3 protein is CAITPDRAGYTF. In nucleotides, the CDR3 is TGTGCCATCACCCCGGACAGGGCTGGCTACACCTTC.